This T cell receptor (beta chain) came from a study of beta chain features in type 1 diabetes. Study-level results: Type 1 diabetes patients had TCRB CDR3s that were shorter (moderately but significantly so) in all four CD4+ subsets.

The investigators reverse transcribed all of the isolated RNA, so they sequenced expressed TCRB transcripts. Clones were sequenced by immunoSEQ multiplex PCR, and TCRdb holds only the in-frame ones, with some missing. The table records 250,000 or so clones, approximately 20% of them present only once. Details on this clone: The antigen remains undetermined.

Germline-derived CDR1 and CDR2 are SGHAT and FQNNGV. This CDR3 spans 17 amino acids. J was trimmed by 6 bases and V by 5 bases; bases with no gene match: 8. This sequence joins TRBV11-2 and TRBJ2-2; 14 bases fit TRBD2. The TCR comes from a woman aged 40 to 50 with type 1 diabetes. What was sequenced was naive CD4+ T cells from blood. The CDR3 protein is CASSNRTSGRRPGELFF. In DNA, the CDR3 is TGTGCCAGCAGCAACCGGACTAGCGGGAGGCGGCCCGGGGAGCTGTTTTTT.